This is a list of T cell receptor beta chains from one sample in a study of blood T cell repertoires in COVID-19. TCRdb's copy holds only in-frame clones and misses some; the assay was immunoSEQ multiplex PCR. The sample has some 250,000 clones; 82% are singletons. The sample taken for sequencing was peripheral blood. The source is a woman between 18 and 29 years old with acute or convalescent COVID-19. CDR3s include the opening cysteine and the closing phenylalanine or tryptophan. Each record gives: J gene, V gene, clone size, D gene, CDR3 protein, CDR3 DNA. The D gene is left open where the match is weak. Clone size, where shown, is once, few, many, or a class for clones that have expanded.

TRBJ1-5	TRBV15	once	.	CATSRGQGLSNQPQHF	TGTGCCACCAGCAGGGGCCAGGGATTGAGCAATCAGCCCCAGCATTTT
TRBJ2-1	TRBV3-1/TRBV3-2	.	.	CASSQTGLVSSYNEQFF	TGTGCCAGCAGCCAAACCGGCCTAGTAAGCTCCTACAATGAGCAGTTCTTC
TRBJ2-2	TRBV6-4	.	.	CASSDSRDTGELFF	TGTGCCAGCAGTGACTCGCGGGACACCGGGGAGCTGTTTTTT
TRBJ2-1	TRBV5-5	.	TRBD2	CASSFLAGVGGEQFF	TGTGCCAGCAGCTTTCTAGCGGGAGTGGGTGGTGAGCAGTTCTTC
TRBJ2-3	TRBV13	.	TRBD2	CASSLLAGYSTDTQYF	TGTGCCAGCAGCTTGCTAGCGGGATATAGCACAGATACGCAGTATTTT
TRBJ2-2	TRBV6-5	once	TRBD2	CASSLAGDTGELFF	TGTGCCAGCAGTTTAGCGGGAGATACCGGGGAGCTGTTTTTT
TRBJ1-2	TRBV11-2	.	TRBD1	CASSLDRRQGDYGYTF	TGTGCCAGCAGCTTAGACCGCCGACAGGGTGACTATGGCTACACCTTC
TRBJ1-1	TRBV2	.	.	CASQDSYTEAFF	TGTGCCAGCCAGGACAGTTACACTGAAGCTTTCTTT
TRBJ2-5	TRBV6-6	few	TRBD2	CASSQPGLAGGGETQYF	TGTGCCAGCAGTCAGCCGGGACTAGCGGGAGGAGGAGAGACCCAGTACTTC
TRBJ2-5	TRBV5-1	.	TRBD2	CATTPGLARWGKETQYF	TGCGCCACCACACCGGGACTAGCGAGGTGGGGCAAAGAGACCCAGTACTTC
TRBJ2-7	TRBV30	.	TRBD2	CAWTGTSDSYEQYF	TGTGCCTGGACCGGGACTAGCGACTCCTACGAGCAGTACTTC
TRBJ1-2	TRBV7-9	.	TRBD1	CASTKTNNRGNYGYTF	TGTGCCAGCACCAAAACAAATAACAGGGGAAACTATGGCTACACCTTC
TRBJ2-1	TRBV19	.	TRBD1	CATRGGLKSYNEQFF	TGTGCCACCCGAGGGGGCCTGAAGTCCTACAATGAGCAGTTCTTC
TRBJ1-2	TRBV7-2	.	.	CASSQQAGYGYTF	TGTGCCAGCAGCCAACAGGCAGGCTATGGCTACACCTTC
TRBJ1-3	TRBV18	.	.	CASSPADTGNTIYF	TGTGCCAGCTCACCGGCGGATACTGGAAACACCATATATTTT
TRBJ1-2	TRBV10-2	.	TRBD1	CASSGTGTKPGYTF	TGCGCCAGCAGTGGGACAGGTACAAAACCTGGCTACACCTTC
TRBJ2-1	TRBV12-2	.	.	CASRSTSSGAPYNEQFF	TGTGCAAGTCGCTCCACCTCTAGCGGGGCCCCCTACAATGAGCAGTTCTTC
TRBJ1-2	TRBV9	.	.	CASSPGGQSYGYTF	TGTGCCAGCAGCCCCGGTGGTCAATCCTATGGCTACACCTTC
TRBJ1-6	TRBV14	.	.	CASSQRILSSPLHF	TGTGCCAGCAGCCAGAGGATTCTGAGTTCACCCCTCCACTTT
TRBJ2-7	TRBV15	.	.	CATSRVDSVDEQYF	TGTGCCACCAGCAGAGTGGACAGTGTCGACGAGCAGTACTTC
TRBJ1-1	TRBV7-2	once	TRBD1	CASSVSRDRGRGSTEAFF	TGTGCCAGCAGCGTATCCCGGGACAGGGGGCGCGGAAGTACTGAAGCTTTCTTT